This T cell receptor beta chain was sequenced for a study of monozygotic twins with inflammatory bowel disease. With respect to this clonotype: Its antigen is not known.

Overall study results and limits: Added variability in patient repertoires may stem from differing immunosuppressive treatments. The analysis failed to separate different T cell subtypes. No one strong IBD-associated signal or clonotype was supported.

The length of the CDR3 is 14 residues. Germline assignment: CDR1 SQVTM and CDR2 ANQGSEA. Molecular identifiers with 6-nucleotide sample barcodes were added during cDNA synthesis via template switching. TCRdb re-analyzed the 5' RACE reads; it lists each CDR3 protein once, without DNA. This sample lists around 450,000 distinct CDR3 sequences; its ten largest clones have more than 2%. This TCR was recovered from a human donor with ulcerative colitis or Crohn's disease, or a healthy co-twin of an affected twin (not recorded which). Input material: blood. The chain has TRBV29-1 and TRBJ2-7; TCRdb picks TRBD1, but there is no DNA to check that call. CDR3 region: CSAADRGFSYEQYF.